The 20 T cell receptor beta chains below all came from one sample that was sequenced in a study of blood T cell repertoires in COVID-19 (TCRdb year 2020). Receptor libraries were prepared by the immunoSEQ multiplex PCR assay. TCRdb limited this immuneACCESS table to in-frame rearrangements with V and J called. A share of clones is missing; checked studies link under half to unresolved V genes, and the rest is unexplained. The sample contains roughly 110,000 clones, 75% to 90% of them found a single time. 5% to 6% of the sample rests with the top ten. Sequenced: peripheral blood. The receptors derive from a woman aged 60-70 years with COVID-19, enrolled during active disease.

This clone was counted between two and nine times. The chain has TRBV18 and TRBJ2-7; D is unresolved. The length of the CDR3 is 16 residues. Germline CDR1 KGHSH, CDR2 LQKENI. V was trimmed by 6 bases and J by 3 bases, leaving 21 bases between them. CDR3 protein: CASSLLPTQADYEQYF. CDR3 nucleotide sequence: TGTGCCAGCTCCCTTTTACCGACTCAAGCCGACTACGAGCAGTACTTC.

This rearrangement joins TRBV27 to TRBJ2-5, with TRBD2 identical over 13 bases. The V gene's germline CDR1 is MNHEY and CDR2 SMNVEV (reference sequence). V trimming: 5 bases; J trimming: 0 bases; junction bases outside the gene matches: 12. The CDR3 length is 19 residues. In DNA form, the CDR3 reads TGTGCCAGCAGTCTGAACGGACTAGCGGGGGCCAGGTACCAAGAGACCCAGTACTTC. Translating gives CASSLNGLAGARYQETQYF.

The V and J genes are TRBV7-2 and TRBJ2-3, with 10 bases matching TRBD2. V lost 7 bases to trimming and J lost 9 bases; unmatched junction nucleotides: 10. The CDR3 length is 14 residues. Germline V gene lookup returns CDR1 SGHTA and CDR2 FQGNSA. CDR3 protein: CASTQGAGGPTQYF. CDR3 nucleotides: TGTGCCAGCACCCAGGGAGCGGGGGGGCCCACGCAGTATTTT. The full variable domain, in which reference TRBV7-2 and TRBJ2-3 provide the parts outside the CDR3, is GAGVSQSPSNKVTEKGKDVELRCDPISGHTALYWYRQSLGQGLEFLIYFQGNSAPDKSGLPSDRFSAERTGGSVSTLTIQRTQQEDSAVYLCASTQGAGGPTQYFGPGTRLTVL.

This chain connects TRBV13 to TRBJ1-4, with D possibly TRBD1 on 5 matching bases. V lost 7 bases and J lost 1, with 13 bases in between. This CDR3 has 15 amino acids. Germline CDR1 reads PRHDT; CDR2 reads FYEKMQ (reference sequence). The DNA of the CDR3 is TGTGCCAGCATCCACAGTAGGGGAACTAATGAAAAACTGTTTTTT. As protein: CASIHSRGTNEKLFF.

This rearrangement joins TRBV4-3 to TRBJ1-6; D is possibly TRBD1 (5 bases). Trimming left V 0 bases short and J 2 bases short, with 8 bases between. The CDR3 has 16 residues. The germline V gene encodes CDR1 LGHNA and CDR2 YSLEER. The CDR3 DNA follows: TGCGCCAGCAGCCAAGAGGGGGGGACCTATAATTCACCCCTCCACTTT. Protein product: CASSQEGGTYNSPLHF.

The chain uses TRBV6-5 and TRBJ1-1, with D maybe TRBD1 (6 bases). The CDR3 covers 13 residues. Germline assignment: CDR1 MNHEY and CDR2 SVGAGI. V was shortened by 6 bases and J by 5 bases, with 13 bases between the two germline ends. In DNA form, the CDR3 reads TGTGCCAGCAGGGGAGGGGGGTCTACTGAAGCTTTCTTT. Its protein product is CASRGGGSTEAFF.

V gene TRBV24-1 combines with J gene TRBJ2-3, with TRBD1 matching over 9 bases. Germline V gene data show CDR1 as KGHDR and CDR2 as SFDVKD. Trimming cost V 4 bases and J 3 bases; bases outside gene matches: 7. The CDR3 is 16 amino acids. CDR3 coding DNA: TGTGCCACCAGTGACCCCCGGGACAGGGAAACAGATACGCAGTATTTT. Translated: CATSDPRDRETDTQYF.

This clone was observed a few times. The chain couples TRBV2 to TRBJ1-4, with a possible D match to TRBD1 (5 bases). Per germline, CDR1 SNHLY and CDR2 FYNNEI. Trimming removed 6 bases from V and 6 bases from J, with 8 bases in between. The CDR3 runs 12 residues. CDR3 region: CASRGPDEKLFF. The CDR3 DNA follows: TGTGCCAGCAGGGGGCCGGATGAAAAACTGTTTTTT.

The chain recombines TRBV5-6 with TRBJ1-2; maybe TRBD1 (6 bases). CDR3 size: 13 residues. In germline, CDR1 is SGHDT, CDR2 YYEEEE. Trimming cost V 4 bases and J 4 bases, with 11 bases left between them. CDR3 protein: CASSPDSGYGYTF. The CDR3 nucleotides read TGTGCCAGCAGCCCGGACAGTGGCTATGGCTACACCTTC.

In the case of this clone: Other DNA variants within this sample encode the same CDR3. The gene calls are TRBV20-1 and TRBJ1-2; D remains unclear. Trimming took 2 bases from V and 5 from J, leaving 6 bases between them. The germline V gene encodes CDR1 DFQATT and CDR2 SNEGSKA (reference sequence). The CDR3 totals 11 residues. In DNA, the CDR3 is TGCAGTGCTAGAACAGATTATGGCTACACCTTC. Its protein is CSARTDYGYTF.

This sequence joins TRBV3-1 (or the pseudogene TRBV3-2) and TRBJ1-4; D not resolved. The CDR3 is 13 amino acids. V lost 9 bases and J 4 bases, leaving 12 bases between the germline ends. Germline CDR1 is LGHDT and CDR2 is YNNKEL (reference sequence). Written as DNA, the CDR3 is TGTGCCAGTCGAGAGGAGGGTAATGAAAAACTGTTTTTT. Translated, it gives CASREEGNEKLFF.

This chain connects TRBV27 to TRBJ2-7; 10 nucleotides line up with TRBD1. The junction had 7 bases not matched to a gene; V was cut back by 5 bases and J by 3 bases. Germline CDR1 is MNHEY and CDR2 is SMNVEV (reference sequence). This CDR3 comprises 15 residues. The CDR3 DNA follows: TGTGCCAGCAGTCCTTATGGACAGGGGGGCTACGAGCAGTACTTC. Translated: CASSPYGQGGYEQYF.

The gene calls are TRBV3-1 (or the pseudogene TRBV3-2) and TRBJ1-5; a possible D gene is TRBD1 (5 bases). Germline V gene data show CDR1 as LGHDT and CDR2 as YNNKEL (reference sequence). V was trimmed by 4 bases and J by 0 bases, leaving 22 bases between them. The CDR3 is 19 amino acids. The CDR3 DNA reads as TGTGCCAGCAGCCGACCAGGGCCCACTCAGAGGTATAGCAATCAGCCCCAGCATTTT. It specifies CASSRPGPTQRYSNQPQHF.

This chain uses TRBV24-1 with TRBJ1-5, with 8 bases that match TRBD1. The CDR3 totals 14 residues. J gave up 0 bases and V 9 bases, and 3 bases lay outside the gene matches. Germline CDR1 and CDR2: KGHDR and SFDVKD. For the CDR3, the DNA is TGTGCCACCCAGGACAGGGCTAGCAATCAGCCCCAGCATTTT. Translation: CATQDRASNQPQHF.

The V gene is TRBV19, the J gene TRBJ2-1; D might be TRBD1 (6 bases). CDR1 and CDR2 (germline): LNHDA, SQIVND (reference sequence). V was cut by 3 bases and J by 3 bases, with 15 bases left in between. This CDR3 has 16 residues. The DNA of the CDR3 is TGTGCCAGTAGTATTCCCTACAGGGCTATCTACAATGAGCAGTTCTTC. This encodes CASSIPYRAIYNEQFF.

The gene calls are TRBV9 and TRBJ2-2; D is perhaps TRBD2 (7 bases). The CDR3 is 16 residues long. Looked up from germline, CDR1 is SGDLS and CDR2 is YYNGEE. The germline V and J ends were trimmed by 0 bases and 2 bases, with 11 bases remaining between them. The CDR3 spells CASSVVGGLNTGELFF. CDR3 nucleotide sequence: TGTGCCAGCAGCGTAGTGGGGGGGCTAAACACCGGGGAGCTGTTTTTT.

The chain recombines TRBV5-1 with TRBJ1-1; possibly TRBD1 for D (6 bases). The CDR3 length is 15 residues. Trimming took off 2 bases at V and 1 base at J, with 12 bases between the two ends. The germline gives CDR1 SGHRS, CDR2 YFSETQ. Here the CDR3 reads CASSLEQGWNTEAFF. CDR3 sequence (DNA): TGCGCCAGCAGCTTAGAACAGGGCTGGAACACTGAAGCTTTCTTT.

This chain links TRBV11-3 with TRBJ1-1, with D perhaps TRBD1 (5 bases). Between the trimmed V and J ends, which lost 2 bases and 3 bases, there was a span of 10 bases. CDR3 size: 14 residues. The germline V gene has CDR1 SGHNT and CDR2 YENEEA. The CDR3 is CASSLNPGDTEAFF. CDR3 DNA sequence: TGTGCCAGCAGCTTAAACCCGGGGGACACTGAAGCTTTCTTT.

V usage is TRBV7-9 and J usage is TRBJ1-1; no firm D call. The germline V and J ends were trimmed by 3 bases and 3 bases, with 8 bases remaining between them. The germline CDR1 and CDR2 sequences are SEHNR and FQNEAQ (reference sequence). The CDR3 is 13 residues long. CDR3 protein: CASSLVRDTEAFF. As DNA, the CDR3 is TGTGCCAGCAGCTTGGTACGAGACACTGAAGCTTTCTTT.

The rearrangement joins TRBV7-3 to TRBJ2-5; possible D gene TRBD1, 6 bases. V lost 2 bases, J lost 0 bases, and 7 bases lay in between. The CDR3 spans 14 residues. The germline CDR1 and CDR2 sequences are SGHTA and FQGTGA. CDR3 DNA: TGTGCCAGCAGCTTAGGGACACACCAAGAGACCCAGTACTTC. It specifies CASSLGTHQETQYF.